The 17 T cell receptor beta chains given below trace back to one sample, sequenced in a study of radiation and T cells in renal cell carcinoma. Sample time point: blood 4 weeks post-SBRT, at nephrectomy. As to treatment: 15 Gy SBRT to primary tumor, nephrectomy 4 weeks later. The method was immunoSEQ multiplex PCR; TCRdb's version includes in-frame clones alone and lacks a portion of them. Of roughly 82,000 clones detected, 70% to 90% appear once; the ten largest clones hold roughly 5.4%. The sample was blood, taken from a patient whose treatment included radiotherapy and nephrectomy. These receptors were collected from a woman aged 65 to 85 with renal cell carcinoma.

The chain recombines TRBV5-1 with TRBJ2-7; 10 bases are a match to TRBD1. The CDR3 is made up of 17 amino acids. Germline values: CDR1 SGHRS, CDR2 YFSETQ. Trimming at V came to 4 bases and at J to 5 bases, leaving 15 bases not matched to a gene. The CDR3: CASSPGIPGQGRHEQYF. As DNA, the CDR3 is TGCGCCAGCAGCCCAGGAATCCCGGGACAGGGGAGGCACGAGCAGTACTTC.

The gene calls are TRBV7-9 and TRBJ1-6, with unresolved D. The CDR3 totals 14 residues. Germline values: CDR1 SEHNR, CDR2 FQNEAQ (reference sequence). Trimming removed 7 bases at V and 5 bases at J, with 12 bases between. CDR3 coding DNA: TGTGCCAGCAAGTCCGGAGGGAATAATTCACCCCTCCACTTT. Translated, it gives CASKSGGNNSPLHF.

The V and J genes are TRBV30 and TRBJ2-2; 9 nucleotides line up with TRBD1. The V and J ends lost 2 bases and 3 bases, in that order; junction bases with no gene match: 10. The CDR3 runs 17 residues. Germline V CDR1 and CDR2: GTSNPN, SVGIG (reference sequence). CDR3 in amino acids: CAWSKGRQGVYTGELFF. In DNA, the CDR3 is TGTGCCTGGAGTAAGGGAAGACAGGGGGTTTACACCGGGGAGCTGTTTTTT.

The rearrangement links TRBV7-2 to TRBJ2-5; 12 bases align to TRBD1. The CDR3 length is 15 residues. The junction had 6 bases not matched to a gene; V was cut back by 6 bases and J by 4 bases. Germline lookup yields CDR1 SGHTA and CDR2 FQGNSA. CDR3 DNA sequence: TGTGCCAGCAGATGGGACAGGGGGCTAGGAGAGACCCAGTACTTC. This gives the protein CASRWDRGLGETQYF. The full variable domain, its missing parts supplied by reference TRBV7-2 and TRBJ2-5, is GAGVSQSPSNKVTEKGKDVELRCDPISGHTALYWYRQSLGQGLEFLIYFQGNSAPDKSGLPSDRFSAERTGGSVSTLTIQRTQQEDSAVYLCASRWDRGLGETQYFGPGTRLLVL.

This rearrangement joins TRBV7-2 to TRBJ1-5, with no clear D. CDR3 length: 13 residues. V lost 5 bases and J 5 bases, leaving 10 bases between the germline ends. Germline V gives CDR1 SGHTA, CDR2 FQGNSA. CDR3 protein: CASSPRADQPQHF. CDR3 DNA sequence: TGTGCCAGCAGCCCTAGGGCGGATCAGCCCCAGCATTTT.

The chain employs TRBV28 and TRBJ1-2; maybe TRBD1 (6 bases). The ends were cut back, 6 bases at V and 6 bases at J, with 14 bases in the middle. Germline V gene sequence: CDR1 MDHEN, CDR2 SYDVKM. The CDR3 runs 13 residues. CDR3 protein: CASRYTGRDGYTF. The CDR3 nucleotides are TGTGCCAGCAGGTATACAGGGAGGGATGGCTACACCTTC.

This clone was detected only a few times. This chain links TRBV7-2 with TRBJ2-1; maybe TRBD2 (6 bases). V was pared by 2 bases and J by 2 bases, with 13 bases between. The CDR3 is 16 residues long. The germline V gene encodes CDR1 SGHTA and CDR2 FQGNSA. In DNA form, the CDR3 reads TGTGCCAGCAGCTTAATGGCGGGGTTAACCTACAATGAGCAGTTCTTC. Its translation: CASSLMAGLTYNEQFF.

In DNA, the CDR3 is TGTGCCAGTAGTATTAAGTGGACACCCGCTGACTATGGCTACACCTTC. This encodes CASSIKWTPADYGYTF. The chain recombines TRBV19 with TRBJ1-2; tentative D call: TRBD1 (5 bases). The CDR3 extends over 16 amino acids. CDR1 is LNHDA, CDR2 SQIVND, per germline (reference sequence). With 3 bases removed from V and 3 bases from J, the gap between germline ends came to 17 bases.

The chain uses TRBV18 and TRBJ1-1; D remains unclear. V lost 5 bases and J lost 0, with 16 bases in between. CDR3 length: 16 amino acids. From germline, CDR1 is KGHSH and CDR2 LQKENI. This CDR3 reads CASSSLEAHLNTEAFF. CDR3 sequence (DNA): TGTGCCAGCTCATCTTTGGAGGCGCACCTGAACACTGAAGCTTTCTTT. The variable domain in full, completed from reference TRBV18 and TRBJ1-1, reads NAGVMQNPRHLVRRRGQEARLRCSPMKGHSHVYWYRQLPEEGLKFMVYLQKENIIDESGMPKERFSAEFPKEGPSILRIQQVVRGDSAAYFCASSSLEAHLNTEAFFGQGTRLTVV.

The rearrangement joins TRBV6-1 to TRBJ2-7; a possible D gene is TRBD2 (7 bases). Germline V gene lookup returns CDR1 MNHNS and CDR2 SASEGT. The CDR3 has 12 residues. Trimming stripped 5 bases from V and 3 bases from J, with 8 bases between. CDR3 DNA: TGTGCCAGCAGTAGGGGGGGCTACGAGCAGTACTTC. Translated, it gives CASSRGGYEQYF.

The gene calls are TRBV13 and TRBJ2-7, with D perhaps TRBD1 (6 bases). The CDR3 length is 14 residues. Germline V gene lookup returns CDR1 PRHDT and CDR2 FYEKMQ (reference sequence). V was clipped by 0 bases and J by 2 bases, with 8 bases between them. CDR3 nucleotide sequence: TGTGCCAGCAGCTTAGGGGCAGGGGCCTACGAGCAGTACTTC. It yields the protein CASSLGAGAYEQYF.

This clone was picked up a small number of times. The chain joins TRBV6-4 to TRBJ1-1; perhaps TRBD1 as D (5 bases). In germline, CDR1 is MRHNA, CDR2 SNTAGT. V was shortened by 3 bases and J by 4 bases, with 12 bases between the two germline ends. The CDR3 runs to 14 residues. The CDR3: CASSEGSGGTEAFF. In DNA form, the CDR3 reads TGTGCCAGCAGTGAGGGTAGCGGGGGCACTGAAGCTTTCTTT.

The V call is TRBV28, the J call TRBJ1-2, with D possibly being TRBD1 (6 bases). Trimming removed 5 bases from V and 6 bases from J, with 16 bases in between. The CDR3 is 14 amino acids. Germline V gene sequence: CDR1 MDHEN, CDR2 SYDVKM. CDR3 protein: CASSRALGGNGYTF. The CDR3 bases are TGTGCCAGCAGTCGGGCCTTAGGGGGAAATGGCTACACCTTC.

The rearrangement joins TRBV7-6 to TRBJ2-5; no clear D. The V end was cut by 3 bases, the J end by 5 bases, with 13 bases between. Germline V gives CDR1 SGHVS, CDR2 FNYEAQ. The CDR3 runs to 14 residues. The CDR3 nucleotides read TGTGCCAGCAGCTTTGGGGTGACCTGGGAGACCCAGTACTTC. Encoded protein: CASSFGVTWETQYF. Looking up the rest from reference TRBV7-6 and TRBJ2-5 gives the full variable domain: GAGVSQSPRYKVTKRGQDVALRCDPISGHVSLYWYRQALGQGPEFLTYFNYEAQQDKSGLPNDRFSAERPEGSISTLTIQRTEQRDSAMYRCASSFGVTWETQYFGPGTRLLVL.

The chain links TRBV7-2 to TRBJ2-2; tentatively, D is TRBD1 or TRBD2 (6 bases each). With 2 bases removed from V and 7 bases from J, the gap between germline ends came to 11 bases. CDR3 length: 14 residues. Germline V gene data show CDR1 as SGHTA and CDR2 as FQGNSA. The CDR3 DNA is TGTGCCAGCAGCTTACGGGGGCGGGTCGGGGAGCTGTTTTTT. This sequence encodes CASSLRGRVGELFF.

The CDR3 sequence is CATSKPDRPPNEQYF. CDR3 sequence (DNA): TGTGCCACCAGCAAACCCGACAGGCCACCCAACGAGCAGTACTTC. V is TRBV15 and J is TRBJ2-7, with a weak D call TRBD1 (6 bases). The CDR3 covers 15 residues. From germline, CDR1 is LNHNV and CDR2 YYDKDF (reference sequence). V lost 4 bases, J lost 5 bases, and 18 bases lay in between.

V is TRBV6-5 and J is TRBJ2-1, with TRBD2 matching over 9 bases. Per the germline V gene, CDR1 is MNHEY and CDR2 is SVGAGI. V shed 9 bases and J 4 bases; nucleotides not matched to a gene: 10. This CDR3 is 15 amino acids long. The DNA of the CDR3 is TGTGCCAGTGCTGGAAGCGGGGGGCTGTACAATGAGCAGTTCTTC. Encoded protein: CASAGSGGLYNEQFF.